This T cell receptor (beta chain) was documented in a study of beta chain features in type 1 diabetes. The authors reverse transcribed all of the isolated RNA, so sequencing captured expressed TCRB transcripts. Using immunoSEQ multiplex PCR, the repertoire was profiled, and TCRdb retains in-frame clones only, with some absent. Of about 300,000 clones listed, 8% were seen once; the top ten hold approximately 0.99%. What was sequenced was central memory CD4+ T cells from blood. This TCR was recovered from a woman younger than 35 in good health.

The CDR3 region is CSVEDPGGSGYTF. The CDR3 DNA sequence: TGCAGCGTTGAAGATCCTGGGGGCTCTGGCTACACCTTC. V and J are TRBV29-1 and TRBJ1-2; D is possibly TRBD1 (6 bases). The CDR3 runs 13 residues. CDR1 and CDR2 from the germline V gene are SQVTM and ANQGSEA. V was clipped by 0 bases and J by 7 bases, with 12 bases between them.